Each of the 8 T cell receptor beta chains below was sequenced from the same sample in a study of control samples from healthy donors and cancer patients. Here immunoSEQ multiplex PCR was the method, and the copy in TCRdb shows in-frame clones only, minus some. In the table there are 150,000 to 200,000 clones, around 90% of which are singletons. Sequencing used blood. The receptors shown here come from a woman aged 50 to 60 in good health.

This clone was detected once. The chain is built from TRBV7-2 and TRBJ1-1, with 7 bases identical to TRBD1. Unmatched junction bases numbered 12, after V lost 1 base and J lost 4 bases. The CDR3 sequence is 17 residues long. CDR1 SGHTA and CDR2 FQGNSA come from the germline V gene. CDR3 nucleotides: TGTGCCAGCAGCTTAGATCGCGCAGGGGGGGTAGGCACTGAAGCTTTCTTT. This sequence encodes CASSLDRAGGVGTEAFF.

The chain couples TRBV7-3 to TRBJ1-3, with D possibly matching TRBD1 (5 bases). This CDR3 region has 15 residues. Germline CDR1 SGHTA, CDR2 FQGTGA. The V end lost 0 bases, the J end lost 3 bases, and 9 bases lay between the germline ends. In DNA, the CDR3 is TGTGCCAGCAGCTTAACAGGGGAAAGTGGAAACACCATATATTTT. Its translation: CASSLTGESGNTIYF.

The chain uses TRBV7-3 and TRBJ2-1; tentative D call: TRBD1 (7 bases). The CDR3 extends over 15 amino acids. V gave up 6 bases and J gave up 1 base, with 13 bases separating them. Germline-derived CDR1 and CDR2 are SGHTA and FQGTGA. The CDR3 here is CASSSTGTSYNEQFF. The CDR3 DNA reads TGTGCCAGCAGTTCGACAGGGACTTCCTACAATGAGCAGTTCTTC.

The V call is TRBV27, the J call TRBJ1-5, with no clear D. This CDR3 contains 15 residues. V was cut by 5 bases and J by 0 bases, with 11 bases left in between. CDR1 and CDR2 from the germline V gene are MNHEY and SMNVEV (reference sequence). Here the CDR3 reads CASSPTSFSNQPQHF. CDR3 sequence (DNA): TGTGCCAGCAGTCCCACGTCATTTAGCAATCAGCCCCAGCATTTT.

This chain links TRBV4-3 with TRBJ2-6; no firm D call. The V gene lost 4 bases and the J gene lost 0 bases, with 7 bases spanning the gap. CDR1 is LGHNA and CDR2 is YSLEER in the germline V gene. There are 15 residues in the CDR3. The CDR3 nucleotides are TGCGCCAGCAGCCCACTGAGCTCTGGGGCCAACGTCCTGACTTTC. Its translation is CASSPLSSGANVLTF.

The chain employs TRBV27 and TRBJ2-7, with a possible D match to TRBD2 (6 bases). The CDR3 loop spans 14 amino acids. The V end lost 3 bases, the J end lost 1 base, and 10 bases lay between the germline ends. Looked up from germline, CDR1 is MNHEY and CDR2 is SMNVEV (reference sequence). CDR3: CASSFGRESYEQYF. For the CDR3, the DNA is TGTGCCAGCAGTTTCGGCCGGGAGTCCTACGAGCAGTACTTC.

The chain couples TRBV12-3 or TRBV12-4 to TRBJ2-5; 7 bases are shared with TRBD1. Losses at the gene ends were 8 bases for V and 5 bases for J; bases not matched to a gene: 8. The CDR3 totals 13 residues. CDR3 nucleotide sequence: TGTGCCAGCGGACCGGGGACAGCGGAGACCCAGTACTTC. It is translated as CASGPGTAETQYF.

The gene calls are TRBV9 and TRBJ1-2; 10 bases are a match to TRBD1. Germline V gene data show CDR1 as SGDLS and CDR2 as YYNGEE. CDR3 length equals 11 residues. V gave up 4 bases and J gave up 13 bases; unmatched junction bases: 4. CDR3 amino acids: CASSLDRGVTF. DNA for the CDR3: TGTGCCAGCAGCCTGGACAGGGGGGTCACCTTC.